A single sample gave rise to the 4 T cell receptor beta chains below, sequenced in a study of brain T cells in children with intractable seizures. The protocol was immunoSEQ multiplex PCR, while the TCRdb copy is restricted to in-frame clones and leaves out a portion. In the table there are over 95,000 clones, 90% to 95% of which are singletons. The sample consisted of peripheral blood, taken at surgery. These receptors were taken from a boy under three years old with hemimegalencephaly and intractable seizures.

The count of this clone is one. V is TRBV18 and J is TRBJ1-5, with 7 bases fitting TRBD1. CDR1 and CDR2 from the germline V gene are KGHSH and LQKENI. The CDR3 has 13 residues. Trimming removed 5 bases from V and 3 bases from J; junction bases left unmatched: 1. This CDR3 reads CASSGTVNQPQHF. The CDR3 DNA reads as TGTGCCAGCTCAGGGACAGTCAATCAGCCCCAGCATTTT.

On this clone itself: Additional DNA sequences in this sample encode the identical CDR3. J is TRBJ1-1 and V is TRBV18; a possible D gene is TRBD1 (6 bases). Trimming removed 3 bases from V and 1 base from J, with 12 bases in between. The CDR3 contains 15 residues. Looked up from germline, CDR1 is KGHSH and CDR2 is LQKENI. The CDR3 region is CASSPLGGGNTEAFF. The CDR3 region has the DNA TGTGCCAGCTCACCCTTGGGAGGGGGGAACACTGAAGCTTTCTTT.

V and J are TRBV10-3 and TRBJ1-1; no reliable D call. Trimming took 6 bases from V and 4 from J, leaving 15 bases between them. From germline, CDR1 is ENHRY and CDR2 SYGVKD. CDR3 length: 14 residues. The CDR3 sequence is CAISYGSDPTEAFF. The CDR3 DNA is TGTGCCATCAGCTACGGCTCGGATCCCACTGAAGCTTTCTTT.

The rearrangement uses TRBV9 and TRBJ2-1; D is undetermined. The V and J ends lost 4 bases and 3 bases respectively, with 14 bases between them. This CDR3 has 15 amino acids. Germline lookup yields CDR1 SGDLS and CDR2 YYNGEE. As DNA, the CDR3 is TGTGCCAGCAGCCGAAAGGGCCGAAACTACAATGAGCAGTTCTTC. Translation gives CASSRKGRNYNEQFF.